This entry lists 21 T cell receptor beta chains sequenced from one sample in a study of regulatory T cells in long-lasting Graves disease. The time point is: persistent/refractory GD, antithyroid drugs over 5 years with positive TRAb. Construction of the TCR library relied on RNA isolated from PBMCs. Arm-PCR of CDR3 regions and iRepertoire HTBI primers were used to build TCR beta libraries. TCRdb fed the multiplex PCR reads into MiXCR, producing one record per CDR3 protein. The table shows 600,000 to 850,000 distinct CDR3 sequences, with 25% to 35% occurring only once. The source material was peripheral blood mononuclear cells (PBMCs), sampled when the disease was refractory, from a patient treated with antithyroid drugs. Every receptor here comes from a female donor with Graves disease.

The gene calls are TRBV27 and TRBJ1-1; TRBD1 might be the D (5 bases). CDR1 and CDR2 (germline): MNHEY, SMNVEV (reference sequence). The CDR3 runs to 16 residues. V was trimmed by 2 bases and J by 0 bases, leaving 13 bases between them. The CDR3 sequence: CASSLRGAGMNTEAFF. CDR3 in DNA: TGTGCCAGCAGTTTACGCGGGGCGGGGATGAACACTGAAGCTTTCTTT.

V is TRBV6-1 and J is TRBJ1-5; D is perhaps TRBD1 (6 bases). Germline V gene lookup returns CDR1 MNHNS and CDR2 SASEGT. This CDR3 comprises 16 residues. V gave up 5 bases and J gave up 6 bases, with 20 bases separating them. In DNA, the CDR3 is TGTGCCAGCAGTAGCTCTGCGACAGGTGAGGGTCAGCCCCAGCATTTT. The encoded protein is CASSSSATGEGQPQHF.

The CDR3 DNA reads TGTGCCAGCAGCCAAGATCGGGTAACATCTGAAGCTTTCTTT. Residues: CASSQDRVTSEAFF. The V and J genes are TRBV3-1 and TRBJ1-1; D ambiguous. The CDR3 has 14 residues. Germline V lookup: CDR1 LGHDT, CDR2 YNNKEL (reference sequence). V was pared by 0 bases and J by 6 bases, with 11 bases between.

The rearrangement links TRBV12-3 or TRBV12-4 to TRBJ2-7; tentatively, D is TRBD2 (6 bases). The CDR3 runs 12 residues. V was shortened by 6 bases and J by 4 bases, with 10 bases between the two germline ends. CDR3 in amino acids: CASSSGEYEQYF. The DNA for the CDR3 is TGTGCCAGCAGCTCGGGAGAGTACGAGCAGTACTTC.

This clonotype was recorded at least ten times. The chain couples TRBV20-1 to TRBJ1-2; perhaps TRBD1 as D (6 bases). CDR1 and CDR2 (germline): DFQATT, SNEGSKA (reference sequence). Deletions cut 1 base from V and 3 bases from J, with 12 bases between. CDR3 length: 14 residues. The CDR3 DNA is TGCAGTGCTAGAGTGGCAGGGGACTACTATGGCTACACCTTC. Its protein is CSARVAGDYYGYTF.

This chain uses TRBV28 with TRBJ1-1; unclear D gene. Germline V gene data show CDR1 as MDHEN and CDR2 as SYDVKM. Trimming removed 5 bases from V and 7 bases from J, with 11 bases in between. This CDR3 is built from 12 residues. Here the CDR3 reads CASSLPGIEAFF. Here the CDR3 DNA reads TGTGCCAGCAGTCTCCCGGGCATTGAAGCTTTCTTT.

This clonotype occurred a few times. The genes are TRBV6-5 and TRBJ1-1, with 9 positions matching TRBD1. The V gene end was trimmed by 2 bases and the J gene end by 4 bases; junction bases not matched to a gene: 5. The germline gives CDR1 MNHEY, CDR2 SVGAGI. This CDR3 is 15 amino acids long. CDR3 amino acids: CASSYQGQGSTEAFF. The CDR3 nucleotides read TGTGCCAGCAGTTACCAAGGACAGGGGAGCACTGAAGCTTTCTTT.

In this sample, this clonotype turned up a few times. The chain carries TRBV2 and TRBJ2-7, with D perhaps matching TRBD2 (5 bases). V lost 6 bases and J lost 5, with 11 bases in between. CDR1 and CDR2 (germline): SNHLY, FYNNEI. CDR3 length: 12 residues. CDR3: CASRGWGDEQYF. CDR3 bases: TGTGCCAGCAGGGGCTGGGGAGACGAGCAGTACTTC. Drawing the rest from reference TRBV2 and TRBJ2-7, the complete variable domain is EPEVTQTPSHQVTQMGQEVILRCVPISNHLYFYWYRQILGQKVEFLVSFYNNEISEKSEIFDDQFSVERPDGSNFTLKIRSTKLEDSAMYFCASRGWGDEQYFGPGTRLTVT.

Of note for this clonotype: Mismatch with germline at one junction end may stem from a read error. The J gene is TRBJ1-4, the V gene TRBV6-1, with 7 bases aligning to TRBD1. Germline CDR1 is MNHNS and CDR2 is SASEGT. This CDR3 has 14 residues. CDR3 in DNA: TGTGCCAGCAGTGAATCAGGGGGGAATGAAAGACTGTTTTTT. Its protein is CASSESGGNERLFF.

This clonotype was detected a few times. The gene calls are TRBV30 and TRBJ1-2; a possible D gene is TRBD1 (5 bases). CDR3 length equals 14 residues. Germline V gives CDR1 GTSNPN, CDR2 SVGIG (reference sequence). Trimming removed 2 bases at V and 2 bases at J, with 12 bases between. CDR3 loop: CAWSNWGGNYGYTF. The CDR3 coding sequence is TGTGCCTGGAGTAACTGGGGGGGAAACTATGGCTACACCTTC.

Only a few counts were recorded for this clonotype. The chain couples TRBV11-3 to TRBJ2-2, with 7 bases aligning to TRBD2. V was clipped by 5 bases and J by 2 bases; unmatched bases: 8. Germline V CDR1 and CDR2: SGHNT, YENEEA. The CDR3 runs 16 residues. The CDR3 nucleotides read TGTGCCAGCAGCGCGGGACTACCGTCTAACACCGGGGAGCTGTTTTTT. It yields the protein CASSAGLPSNTGELFF.

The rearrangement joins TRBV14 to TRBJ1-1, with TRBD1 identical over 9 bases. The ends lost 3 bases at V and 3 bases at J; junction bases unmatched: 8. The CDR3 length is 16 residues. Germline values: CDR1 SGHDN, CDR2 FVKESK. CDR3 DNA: TGTGCCAGCAGCCATTTTACAGGGGGCAAGGACACTGAAGCTTTCTTT. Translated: CASSHFTGGKDTEAFF.

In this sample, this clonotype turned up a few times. The CDR3 nucleotides are TGTGCCACGCAGGGTATAGGTGAAAAACTGTTTTTT. It codes for CATQGIGEKLFF. The V gene is TRBV12-3 or TRBV12-4, the J gene TRBJ1-4, with D perhaps TRBD1 (5 bases). This CDR3 has 12 amino acids. Trimming removed 10 bases at V and 7 bases at J, with 13 bases between.

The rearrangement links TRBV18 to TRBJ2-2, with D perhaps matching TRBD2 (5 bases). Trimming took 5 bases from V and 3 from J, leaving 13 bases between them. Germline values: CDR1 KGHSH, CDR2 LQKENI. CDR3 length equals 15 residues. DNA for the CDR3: TGTGCCAGCTCATTCGACCGGGGTGACACCGGGGAGCTGTTTTTT. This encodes CASSFDRGDTGELFF.

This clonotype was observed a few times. The CDR3 region is CASSLASRTEAFF. The DNA of the CDR3 is TGTGCCAGCAGCTTAGCCTCGAGGACTGAAGCTTTCTTT. The chain joins TRBV7-2 to TRBJ1-1; D ambiguous. CDR3 length: 13 residues. V was trimmed by 0 bases and J by 5 bases, leaving 7 bases between them. Looked up from germline, CDR1 is SGHTA and CDR2 is FQGNSA.

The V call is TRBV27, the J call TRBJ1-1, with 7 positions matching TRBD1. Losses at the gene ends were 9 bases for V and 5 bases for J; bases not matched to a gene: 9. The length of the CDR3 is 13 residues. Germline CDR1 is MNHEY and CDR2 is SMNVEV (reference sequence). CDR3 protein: CASKVTGSTEAFF. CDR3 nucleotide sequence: TGTGCCAGTAAGGTGACAGGGAGTACTGAAGCTTTCTTT.

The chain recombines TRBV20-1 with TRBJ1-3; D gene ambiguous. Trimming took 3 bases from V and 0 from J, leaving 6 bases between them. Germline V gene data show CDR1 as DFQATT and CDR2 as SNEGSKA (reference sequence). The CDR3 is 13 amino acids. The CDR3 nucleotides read TGCAGTGCTAGTACCAACTCTGGAAACACCATATATTTT. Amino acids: CSASTNSGNTIYF.

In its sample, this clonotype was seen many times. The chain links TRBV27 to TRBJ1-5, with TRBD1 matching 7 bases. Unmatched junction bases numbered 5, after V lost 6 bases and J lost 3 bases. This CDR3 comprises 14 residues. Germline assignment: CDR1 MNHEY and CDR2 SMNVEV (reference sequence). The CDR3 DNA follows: TGTGCCAGCAGATACAGGGGACTCAATCAGCCCCAGCATTTT. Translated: CASRYRGLNQPQHF.

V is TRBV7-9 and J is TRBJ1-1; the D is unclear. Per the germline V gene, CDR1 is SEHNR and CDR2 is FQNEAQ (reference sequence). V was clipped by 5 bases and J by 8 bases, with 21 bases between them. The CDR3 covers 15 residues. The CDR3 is CASSPPPWTDGEAFF. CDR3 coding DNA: TGTGCCAGCAGCCCCCCTCCCTGGACTGACGGCGAAGCTTTCTTT. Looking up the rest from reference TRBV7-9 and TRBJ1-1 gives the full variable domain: DTGVSQNPRHKITKRGQNVTFRCDPISEHNRLYWYRQTLGQGPEFLTYFQNEAQLEKSRLLSDRFSAERPKGSFSTLEIQRTEQGDSAMYLCASSPPPWTDGEAFFGQGTRLTVV.

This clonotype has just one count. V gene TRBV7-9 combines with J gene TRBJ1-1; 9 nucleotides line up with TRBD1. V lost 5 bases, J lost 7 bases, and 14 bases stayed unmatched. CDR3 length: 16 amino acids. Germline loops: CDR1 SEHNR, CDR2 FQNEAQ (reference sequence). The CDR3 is CASSARLTGGGGEAFF. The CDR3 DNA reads TGTGCCAGCAGCGCCCGCCTTACAGGGGGCGGAGGTGAAGCTTTCTTT.

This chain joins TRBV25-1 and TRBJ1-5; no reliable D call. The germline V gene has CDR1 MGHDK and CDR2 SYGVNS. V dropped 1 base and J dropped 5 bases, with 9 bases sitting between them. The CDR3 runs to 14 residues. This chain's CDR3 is CASSEFAAYQPQHF. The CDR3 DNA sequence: TGTGCCAGCAGTGAATTTGCCGCTTATCAGCCCCAGCATTTT.